What follows are 24 T cell receptor beta chains derived from one specimen sequenced in a study of molecular identifiers for immune sequencing clone quantification. MiXCR, applied by TCRdb to the PCR reads, yields one record per CDR3 protein. The sample carries about 500,000 distinct CDR3 sequences, 25% recorded once. Sequences were obtained from naive CD8+ T cells from blood, with Jurkat cell RNA spiked in. As for subset: FACS-sorted CD8+CD4-CCR7+CD45RA+ naive T cells. These receptors all come from a human donor in good health. Some libraries in this study had Jurkat cell RNA spiked in.

The chain has TRBV28 and TRBJ2-7; 9 nucleotides line up with TRBD1. The CDR3 loop spans 15 amino acids. J lost 6 bases, V lost 2 bases, and 8 bases had no gene match. The germline CDR1 and CDR2 sequences are MDHEN and SYDVKM. The chain's CDR3 is CASSLLMTGGGEQYF. Here the CDR3 DNA reads TGTGCCAGCAGTTTACTGATGACAGGGGGTGGCGAGCAGTACTTC.

This clonotype was found a few times. The V gene is TRBV20-1, the J gene TRBJ2-7; D may be TRBD1 (6 bases). The CDR3 is 14 amino acids. The germline gives CDR1 DFQATT, CDR2 SNEGSKA (reference sequence). Trimming took 6 bases from V and 1 from J, leaving 16 bases between them. CDR3 region: CSAQGHTLSYEQYF. The CDR3 bases are TGCAGTGCCCAGGGACACACCCTGTCCTACGAGCAGTACTTC.

This clonotype has at least ten counts. The rearrangement links TRBV12-3 or TRBV12-4 to TRBJ1-5, with D possibly being TRBD1 (6 bases). This CDR3 is 13 amino acids long. V shed 5 bases and J shed 6 bases, with 11 bases lying between them. CDR3 bases: TGTGCCAGCAGTGCAGCAGGGGTTCAGCCCCAGCATTTT. Residues: CASSAAGVQPQHF.

This clonotype was seen repeatedly, ten times or more. The genes are TRBV7-8 and TRBJ1-5; TRBD1 is a possible D gene (5 bases). CDR3 length equals 15 residues. CDR1 and CDR2 from the germline V gene are SGHVS and FQNEAQ. V shed 0 bases and J shed 0 bases, with 6 bases lying between them. CDR3 region: CASSLAGASNQPQHF. The DNA for the CDR3 is TGTGCCAGCAGCTTAGCAGGGGCTAGCAATCAGCCCCAGCATTTT.

This clonotype was observed a few times. The chain recombines TRBV3-1 with TRBJ1-1, with TRBD1 matching 10 bases. The trim removed 0 bases at V and 1 base at J, leaving 8 bases unmatched. The CDR3 length is 18 residues. Germline CDR1 and CDR2: LGHDT and YNNKEL (reference sequence). The CDR3 region is CASSQDARQGAWNTEAFF. For the CDR3, the DNA is TGTGCCAGCAGCCAAGACGCTCGACAGGGGGCTTGGAACACTGAAGCTTTCTTT. Full variable domain (missing parts from reference TRBV3-1 and TRBJ1-1): DTAVSQTPKYLVTQMGNDKSIKCEQNLGHDTMYWYKQDSKKFLKIMFSYNNKELIINETVPNRFSPKSPDKAHLNLHINSLELGDSAVYFCASSQDARQGAWNTEAFFGQGTRLTVV.

This clonotype has ten or more counts. This sequence joins TRBV7-9 and TRBJ2-4; 10 nucleotides align to TRBD2. The CDR3 totals 20 residues. The germline V gene has CDR1 SEHNR and CDR2 FQNEAQ (reference sequence). V was clipped by 0 bases and J by 3 bases; unmatched bases: 14. For the CDR3, the DNA is TGTGCCAGCAGCTTAGCGCTTTATACTAGCGGGACTAAATTCAAAAACATTCAGTACTTC. It codes for CASSLALYTSGTKFKNIQYF. Variable domain in full (rest from reference TRBV7-9 and TRBJ2-4): DTGVSQNPRHKITKRGQNVTFRCDPISEHNRLYWYRQTLGQGPEFLTYFQNEAQLEKSRLLSDRFSAERPKGSFSTLEIQRTEQGDSAMYLCASSLALYTSGTKFKNIQYFGAGTRLSVL.

At least ten counts were recorded for this clonotype. The genes are TRBV9 and TRBJ2-3; D is ambiguous. This CDR3 contains 15 residues. Trimming took off 0 bases at V and 3 bases at J, with 11 bases between the two ends. Germline values: CDR1 SGDLS, CDR2 YYNGEE. DNA of the CDR3: TGTGCCAGCAGCGTAGGTGTCATGTGGACAGATACGCAGTATTTT. Residues: CASSVGVMWTDTQYF.

This clonotype has more than one count but fewer than ten. The chain is built from TRBV11-2 and TRBJ2-7; the D call may be TRBD1 or TRBD2 (5 bases each). The CDR3 has 15 amino acids. Between the trimmed V and J ends, which lost 5 bases and 4 bases, there was a span of 18 bases. Germline loops: CDR1 SGHAT, CDR2 FQNNGV. The DNA for the CDR3 is TGTGCCAGCAGCCAGTCCCCGGGGCCTCCTTACGAGCAGTACTTC. This codes for CASSQSPGPPYEQYF.

Notes on this clonotype: At one end the junction does not follow the germline gene, possibly because of a read error. V usage is TRBV27 and J usage is TRBJ2-1; a possible D gene is TRBD2 (5 bases). Germline lookup yields CDR1 MNHEY and CDR2 SMNVEV (reference sequence). The CDR3 covers 13 residues. CDR3 in DNA: TGTGCCAGCAGTTTTCATCCCGGGAATGAGCAGTCCTTC. Translating it yields CASSFHPGNEQSF.

This sequence joins TRBV12-5 and TRBJ1-5; TRBD1 is a possible D gene (6 bases). The CDR3 extends over 14 amino acids. Trimming cost V 3 bases and J 4 bases, with 10 bases left between them. Germline loops: CDR1 LGHNT, CDR2 FRNRAP. CDR3 amino acids: CASGLPGANQPQHF. The CDR3 nucleotides read TGTGCTAGTGGTTTACCGGGGGCGAATCAGCCCCAGCATTTT.

There are a few counts of this clonotype. The rearrangement uses TRBV4-1 and TRBJ2-7; the match to TRBD1 covers 10 bases. The ends lost 5 bases at V and 5 bases at J; junction bases unmatched: 6. Germline CDR1 and CDR2: MGHRA and YSYEKL. This CDR3 region has 14 residues. CDR3 nucleotide sequence: TGCGCCAGCAGCAGCGGGACAGGGGCCAACGAGCAGTACTTC. Translation gives CASSSGTGANEQYF.

This clonotype showed up many times. This chain uses TRBV6-5 with TRBJ2-5, with 11 bases fitting TRBD2. Germline V CDR1 and CDR2: MNHEY, SVGAGI. J was trimmed by 1 base and V by 0 bases; bases with no gene match: 1. The CDR3 is 16 amino acids. CDR3 DNA sequence: TGTGCCAGCAGTTACTCCGGGACTAGCGGCCAAGAGACCCAGTACTTC. This encodes CASSYSGTSGQETQYF.

Worth noting for this clonotype: A much larger clone differs from this one at a single base, so this may be a read error. The V and J genes are TRBV7-9 and TRBJ2-3; TRBD2 is a possible D gene (5 bases). The germline CDR1 and CDR2 sequences are SEHNR and FQNEAQ (reference sequence). This CDR3 comprises 13 residues. The CDR3 nucleotides read TGTGCCAGCAGAGACGGACTGTCAGATACGCGGTATTTT. It translates to CASRDGLSDTRYF.

The sample holds a few counts of this clonotype. The chain is built from TRBV20-1 and TRBJ2-1, with D maybe TRBD2 (6 bases). The length of the CDR3 is 14 residues. Germline V gives CDR1 DFQATT, CDR2 SNEGSKA (reference sequence). V shed 6 bases and J shed 0 bases, with 12 bases lying between them. The CDR3 here is CSAAGLDSYNEQFF. CDR3 nucleotides: TGCAGTGCGGCGGGACTTGACTCCTACAATGAGCAGTTCTTC.

This clonotype came up a few times. The J gene is TRBJ2-7, the V gene TRBV5-4, with TRBD1 matching 10 bases. CDR1 is SGHNT, CDR2 YYREEE, per germline (reference sequence). CDR3 size: 16 residues. J was trimmed by 5 bases and V by 4 bases; bases with no gene match: 12. In DNA, the CDR3 is TGTGCCAGCAGCCCCGAAACCAGACAGGGGGCGGACGAGCAGTACTTC. It translates to CASSPETRQGADEQYF.

V gene TRBV12-3 or TRBV12-4 combines with J gene TRBJ2-2, with D perhaps TRBD2 (6 bases). The length of the CDR3 is 15 residues. V shed 5 bases and J shed 0 bases, with 10 bases lying between them. This CDR3 reads CASSRDSSNTGELFF. CDR3 DNA sequence: TGTGCCAGCAGTCGGGACTCCTCGAACACCGGGGAGCTGTTTTTT.

The genes are TRBV6-5 and TRBJ2-2; no reliable D call. Looked up from germline, CDR1 is MNHEY and CDR2 is SVGAGI. The CDR3 length is 17 residues. Trimming removed 7 bases at V and 3 bases at J, with 21 bases between. CDR3 coding DNA: TGTGCCAGCACCCTTGAGCTGGGGTCCGAAGACACCGGGGAGCTGTTTTTT. Its translation is CASTLELGSEDTGELFF.

J is TRBJ2-1 and V is TRBV11-3; D gene ambiguous. Looked up from germline, CDR1 is SGHNT and CDR2 is YENEEA. The CDR3 sequence is 14 residues long. The ends were cut back, 6 bases at V and 1 base at J, with 10 bases in the middle. The CDR3, as DNA: TGTGCCAGCAGTCAGGACCGGTCCTACAATGAGCAGTTCTTC. Its protein product is CASSQDRSYNEQFF.

This chain uses TRBV20-1 with TRBJ2-7, with 10 nucleotides matching TRBD2. Germline V gene data show CDR1 as DFQATT and CDR2 as SNEGSKA (reference sequence). The trim removed 0 bases at V and 7 bases at J, leaving 24 bases unmatched. The CDR3 runs 20 residues. The DNA for the CDR3 is TGCAGTGCTAGAGATCCAGCCCGCCAGCGGGAGGGCCTTCTTCTTGGGGAGCAGTACTTC. This codes for CSARDPARQREGLLLGEQYF.

Notes on this clonotype: A much larger clone lies one base from this, so it may be a read error. The chain employs TRBV7-6 and TRBJ2-3; the match to TRBD1 covers 7 bases. The CDR3 totals 15 residues. Germline V gene sequence: CDR1 SGHVS, CDR2 FNYEAQ. J was trimmed by 4 bases and V by 3 bases; bases with no gene match: 7. CDR3: CASSLSPQGSDTQYF. The CDR3, as DNA: TGTGCCAGCAGCTTGTCGCCACAGGGGTCAGATACGCAGTATTTT.

This clonotype was counted many times. The gene calls are TRBV29-1 and TRBJ2-3; maybe TRBD1 (6 bases). The CDR3 contains 14 residues. The germline V gene has CDR1 SQVTM and CDR2 ANQGSEA. V was cut by 1 base and J by 0 bases, with 8 bases left in between. Written as DNA, the CDR3 is TGCAGCGTTGAAGGACAGGAAAGCACAGATACGCAGTATTTT. It is translated as CSVEGQESTDTQYF.

Remarks on this clonotype: Being one base from a much bigger clone, this may be a read error. The chain joins TRBV5-3 to TRBJ2-2; TRBD1 is a possible D gene (6 bases). TRBV5-3 is designated an ORF whose function remains uncertain. The CDR3 has 15 residues. Written as DNA, the CDR3 is TGTGCCAGCAGCTTAGAACAGGGGAACACCGGGGAGCTGTTTTTT. It yields the protein CASSLEQGNTGELFF.

This clonotype was seen only a few times. The chain couples TRBV5-5 to TRBJ1-1; D remains ambiguous. The V gene's germline CDR1 is SGHKS and CDR2 YYEKEE (reference sequence). This CDR3 is 15 amino acids long. V lost 0 bases, J lost 1 base, and 10 bases lay in between. CDR3 residues: CASSLVPVENTEAFF. The CDR3 DNA reads TGTGCCAGCAGCTTGGTACCGGTAGAGAACACTGAAGCTTTCTTT.

The V gene is TRBV27, the J gene TRBJ2-6; no clear D gene. Germline CDR1 MNHEY, CDR2 SMNVEV (reference sequence). This CDR3 comprises 13 residues. V was clipped by 3 bases and J by 4 bases, with 4 bases between them. The DNA of the CDR3 is TGTGCCAGCAGTTTCGGAGGGGCCAACGTCCTGACTTTC. This gives the protein CASSFGGANVLTF.